The table lists the clone carrying this T cell receptor (beta chain) with a few counts. These data come from a study of T cell responses to AZD1222 COVID-19 vaccine. The assay was immunoSEQ multiplex PCR, and TCRdb's table has in-frame clones only and misses some. This sample has 110,000 or so clones; approximately 90% occur once, and the top ten carry roughly 6.9%. There are 15 residues in the CDR3. Germline V gene data show CDR1 as LGHDT and CDR2 as YNNKEL (reference sequence). Trimming took off 1 base at V and 3 bases at J, with 13 bases between the two ends. This receptor was taken from an adult in good health. The chain is built from TRBV3-1 (or the pseudogene TRBV3-2) and TRBJ2-7, with D perhaps matching TRBD1 (5 bases). Material: peripheral blood, obtained on day 0 of AZD1222 vaccination. CDR3 amino acids: CASSQVQGFDYEQYF. The CDR3 DNA follows: TGTGCCAGCAGCCAAGTTCAGGGCTTCGACTACGAGCAGTACTTC.